Presented here are 18 T cell receptor beta chains from one specimen sequenced in a study of T cell changes during pregnancy in multiple sclerosis. Sequenced by immunoSEQ multiplex PCR; TCRdb stores in-frame clones only, minus some. The sample contains roughly 30,000 clones, about 86% of which appear only once. The specimen was CD4+ T cells from peripheral blood mononuclear cells, collected in the first trimester of pregnancy. These receptors were obtained from a female donor in good health, enrolled as a control in a pregnancy study.

The chain combines TRBV5-6 with TRBJ2-2; D perhaps matches TRBD1 (6 bases). Germline V gene sequence: CDR1 SGHDT, CDR2 YYEEEE. V was clipped by 5 bases and J by 6 bases, with 17 bases between them. The CDR3 runs 15 residues. The CDR3 nucleotides are TGTGCCAGCAGACAGAGGACCAGGGGTGCCGGGGAGCTGTTTTTT. It translates to CASRQRTRGAGELFF.

The gene calls are TRBV6-1 and TRBJ2-7; 8 positions match TRBD1. The V gene's germline CDR1 is MNHNS and CDR2 SASEGT. The CDR3 runs to 15 residues. V lost 2 bases to trimming and J lost 0 bases; unmatched junction nucleotides: 3. The DNA for the CDR3 is TGTGCCAGCAGTGAACGGGACAGGCCCTCCTACGAGCAGTACTTC. Translated: CASSERDRPSYEQYF.

This clone has just one count. Compared with germline, one end of the junction differs, possibly owing to a read error. The chain has TRBV4-3 and TRBJ1-1; D is unresolved. In germline, CDR1 is LGHNA, CDR2 YSLEER. The length of the CDR3 is 14 residues. The CDR3: CANSQEVMRTEAFF. Here the CDR3 DNA reads TGCGCCAACAGCCAAGAGGTCATGAGGACTGAAGCTTTCTTT.

The chain carries TRBV9 and TRBJ2-1; D gene unclear. CDR3 length equals 15 residues. Trimming took off 4 bases at V and 5 bases at J, with 16 bases between the two ends. Germline CDR1 SGDLS, CDR2 YYNGEE. The CDR3 loop reads CASSPTEPFHNEQFF. Here the CDR3 DNA reads TGTGCCAGCAGCCCAACAGAGCCTTTCCACAATGAGCAGTTCTTC.

This rearrangement joins TRBV19 to TRBJ2-1, with D possibly TRBD2 on 6 matching bases. From germline, CDR1 is LNHDA and CDR2 SQIVND (reference sequence). Trimming stripped 1 base from V and 7 bases from J, with 11 bases between. There are 14 residues in the CDR3. The CDR3 coding sequence is TGTGCCAGTAGTATAGGGGGGGTTTCGAATGAGCAGTTCTTC. This gives the protein CASSIGGVSNEQFF.

This sequence joins TRBV7-2 and TRBJ1-2; D is unclear. This CDR3 is 13 amino acids long. The V gene's germline CDR1 is SGHTA and CDR2 FQGNSA. Trimming removed 3 bases at V and 4 bases at J, with 9 bases between. The CDR3 DNA reads TGTGCCAGCAGCTTCGACACGCCCTATGGCTACACCTTC. Amino acid sequence: CASSFDTPYGYTF.

A single count supports this clone. The chain recombines TRBV19 with TRBJ1-3; D is uncertain. V was cut by 3 bases and J by 1 base, with 10 bases left in between. The CDR3 loop spans 15 amino acids. Germline CDR1 LNHDA, CDR2 SQIVND (reference sequence). As DNA, the CDR3 is TGTGCCAGTAGTATCTCCTGGAGGTCTGGAAACACCATATATTTT. The encoded protein is CASSISWRSGNTIYF.

The V call is TRBV5-1, the J call TRBJ1-1; D unclear. V dropped 0 bases and J dropped 1 base, with 10 bases sitting between them. The CDR3 consists of 15 residues. CDR1 is SGHRS and CDR2 is YFSETQ in the germline V gene. In nucleotides, the CDR3 is TGCGCCAGCAGCTTGGCATACACCGAGAACACTGAAGCTTTCTTT. It translates to CASSLAYTENTEAFF.

This chain joins TRBV7-3 and TRBJ2-1; tentatively, D is TRBD2 (6 bases). Germline CDR1 reads SGHTA; CDR2 reads FQGTGA. This CDR3 comprises 15 residues. Trimming removed 5 bases from V and 3 bases from J, with 14 bases in between. The CDR3 here is CASSLVEGSYNEQFF. The CDR3 DNA reads as TGTGCCAGCAGCCTCGTGGAGGGAAGCTACAATGAGCAGTTCTTC.

This chain links TRBV11-3 with TRBJ2-1; D is possibly TRBD2 (5 bases). The CDR3 has 13 amino acids. Trimming cost V 4 bases and J 6 bases, with 10 bases left between them. Looked up from germline, CDR1 is SGHNT and CDR2 is YENEEA. This CDR3 is CASSYLASNEQFF. In nucleotides, the CDR3 is TGTGCCAGCAGCTATTTAGCGAGCAATGAGCAGTTCTTC.

The V gene is TRBV30, the J gene TRBJ1-4; tentative D call: TRBD1 (5 bases). Germline-derived CDR1 and CDR2 are GTSNPN and SVGIG (reference sequence). Trimming took off 4 bases at V and 8 bases at J, with 11 bases between the two ends. CDR3 length: 12 residues. The chain's CDR3 is CAWNAGPEKLFF. The CDR3 region has the DNA TGTGCCTGGAATGCGGGGCCCGAAAAACTGTTTTTT.

This chain links TRBV7-3 with TRBJ2-1; 10 bases agree with TRBD2. V trimming: 8 bases; J trimming: 7 bases; junction bases outside the gene matches: 11. CDR3 size: 15 residues. The germline V gene encodes CDR1 SGHTA and CDR2 FQGTGA. The CDR3 loop reads CASGKERGGENEQFF. The DNA for the CDR3 is TGTGCCAGCGGAAAAGAGCGGGGGGGGGAGAATGAGCAGTTCTTC.

This sequence joins TRBV9 and TRBJ2-1; D is possibly TRBD2 (6 bases). This CDR3 contains 16 residues. Trimming shortened V by 4 bases and J by 5 bases, and 19 bases separated the two germline ends. Germline CDR1 is SGDLS and CDR2 is YYNGEE. As DNA, the CDR3 is TGTGCCAGCAGCCCACTAGCCGGAGCGGGCCACAATGAGCAGTTCTTC. This encodes CASSPLAGAGHNEQFF.

V and J are TRBV30 and TRBJ1-5; D may be TRBD1 (5 bases). Trimming shortened V by 0 bases and J by 10 bases, and 19 bases separated the two germline ends. Looked up from germline, CDR1 is GTSNPN and CDR2 is SVGIG (reference sequence). CDR3 length: 15 amino acids. In DNA form, the CDR3 reads TGTGCCTGGAGTGTACGTCGACAGTCCCGTACCCCCCAGCATTTT. Encoded protein: CAWSVRRQSRTPQHF. Filled out from reference TRBV30 and TRBJ1-5, the complete variable domain reads SQTIHQWPATLVQPVGSPLSLECTVEGTSNPNLYWYRQAAGRGLQLLFYSVGIGQISSEVPQNLSASRPQDRQFILSSKKLLLSDSGFYLCAWSVRRQSRTPQHFGDGTRLSIL.

This CDR3 is CASSSDDRGTEAFF. As DNA, the CDR3 is TGTGCCAGCAGCTCAGACGACAGGGGGACTGAAGCTTTCTTT. The rearrangement joins TRBV7-6 to TRBJ1-1, with TRBD1 identical over 9 bases. The germline CDR1 and CDR2 sequences are SGHVS and FNYEAQ. The CDR3 is 14 residues long. V lost 4 bases, J lost 5 bases, and 5 bases stayed unmatched.

J is TRBJ1-2 and V is TRBV5-1; D not resolved. This CDR3 has 12 amino acids. The V gene's germline CDR1 is SGHRS and CDR2 YFSETQ. V was clipped by 0 bases and J by 5 bases, with 5 bases between them. The CDR3 sequence is CASSLEQYGYTF. In DNA form, the CDR3 reads TGCGCCAGCAGCTTGGAACAGTATGGCTACACCTTC.

The chain couples TRBV4-3 to TRBJ1-1; D unclear. In germline, CDR1 is LGHNA, CDR2 YSLEER. This CDR3 spans 12 amino acids. The V gene lost 6 bases and the J gene lost 8 bases, with 13 bases spanning the gap. CDR3 sequence: CASSSGREEAFF. The CDR3 nucleotides read TGCGCCAGCAGTTCGGGGAGAGAGGAAGCTTTCTTT.

This chain's CDR3 is CATSRATGELFF. Written as DNA, the CDR3 is TGTGCCACCAGCAGAGCTACCGGGGAGCTGTTTTTT. The chain uses TRBV15 and TRBJ2-2; D is undetermined. CDR1 and CDR2 from the germline V gene are LNHNV and YYDKDF (reference sequence). The CDR3 totals 12 residues. V was clipped by 1 base and J by 5 bases, with 2 bases between them.